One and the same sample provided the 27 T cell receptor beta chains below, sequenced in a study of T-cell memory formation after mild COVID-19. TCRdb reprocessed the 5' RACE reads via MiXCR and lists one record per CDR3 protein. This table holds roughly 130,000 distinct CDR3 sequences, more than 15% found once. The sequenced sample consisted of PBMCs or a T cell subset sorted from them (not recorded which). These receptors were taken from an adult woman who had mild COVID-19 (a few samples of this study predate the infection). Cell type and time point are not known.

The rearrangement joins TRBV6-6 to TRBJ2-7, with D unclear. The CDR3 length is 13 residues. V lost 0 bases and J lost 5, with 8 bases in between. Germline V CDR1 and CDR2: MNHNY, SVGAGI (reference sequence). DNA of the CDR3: TGTGCCAGCAGTTACTCTAGTTATGACGAGCAGTACTTC. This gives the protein CASSYSSYDEQYF.

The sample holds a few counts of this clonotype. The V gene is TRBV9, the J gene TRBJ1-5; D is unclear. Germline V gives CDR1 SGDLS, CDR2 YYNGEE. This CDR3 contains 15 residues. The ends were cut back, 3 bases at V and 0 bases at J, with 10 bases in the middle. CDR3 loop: CASSDDPYSNQPQHF. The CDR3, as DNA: TGTGCCAGCAGCGACGACCCATATAGCAATCAGCCCCAGCATTTT. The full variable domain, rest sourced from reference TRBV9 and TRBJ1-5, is DSGVTQTPKHLITATGQRVTLRCSPRSGDLSVYWYQQSLDQGLQFLIQYYNGEERAKGNILERFSAQQFPDLHSELNLSSLELGDSALYFCASSDDPYSNQPQHFGDGTRLSIL.

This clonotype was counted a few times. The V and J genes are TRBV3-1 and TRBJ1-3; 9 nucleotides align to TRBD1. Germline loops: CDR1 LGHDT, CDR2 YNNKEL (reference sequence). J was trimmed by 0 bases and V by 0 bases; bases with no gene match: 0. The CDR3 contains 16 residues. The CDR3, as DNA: TGTGCCAGCAGCCAAGAGGGACAGGGCTCTGGAAACACCATATATTTT. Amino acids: CASSQEGQGSGNTIYF.

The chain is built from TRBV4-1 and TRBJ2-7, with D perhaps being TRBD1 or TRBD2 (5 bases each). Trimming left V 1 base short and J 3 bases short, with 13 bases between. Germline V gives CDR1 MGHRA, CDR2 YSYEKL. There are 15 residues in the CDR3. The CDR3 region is CASSQVTGGYYEQYF. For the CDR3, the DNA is TGCGCCAGCAGCCAAGTAACAGGCGGGTACTACGAGCAGTACTTC.

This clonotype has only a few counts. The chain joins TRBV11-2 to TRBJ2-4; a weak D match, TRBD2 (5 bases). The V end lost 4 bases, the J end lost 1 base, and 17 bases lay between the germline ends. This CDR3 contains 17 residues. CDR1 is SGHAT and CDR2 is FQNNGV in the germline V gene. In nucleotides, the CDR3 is TGTGCCAGCAGCTCCTTCAGGACTCACGGGGCCAAAAACATTCAGTACTTC. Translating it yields CASSSFRTHGAKNIQYF.

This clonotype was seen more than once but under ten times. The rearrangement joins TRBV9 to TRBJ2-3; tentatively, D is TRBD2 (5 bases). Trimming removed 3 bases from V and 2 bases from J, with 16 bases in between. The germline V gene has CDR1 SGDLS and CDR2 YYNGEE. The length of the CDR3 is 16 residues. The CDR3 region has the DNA TGTGCCAGCAGCGATAGCGCGGTAGCTAACACAGATACGCAGTATTTT. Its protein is CASSDSAVANTDTQYF.

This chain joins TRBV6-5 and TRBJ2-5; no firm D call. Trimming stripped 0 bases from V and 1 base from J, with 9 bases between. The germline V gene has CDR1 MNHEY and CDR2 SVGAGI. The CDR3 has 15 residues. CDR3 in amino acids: CASSYSSLLQETQYF. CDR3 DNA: TGTGCCAGCAGTTACTCTAGCCTGCTCCAAGAGACCCAGTACTTC.

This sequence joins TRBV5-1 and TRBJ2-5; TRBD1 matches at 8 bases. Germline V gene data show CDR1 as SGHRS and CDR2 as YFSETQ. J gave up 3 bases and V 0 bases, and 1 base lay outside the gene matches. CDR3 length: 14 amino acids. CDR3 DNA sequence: TGCGCCAGCAGCTTGGCAGGGGGCGAAGAGACCCAGTACTTC. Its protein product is CASSLAGGEETQYF.

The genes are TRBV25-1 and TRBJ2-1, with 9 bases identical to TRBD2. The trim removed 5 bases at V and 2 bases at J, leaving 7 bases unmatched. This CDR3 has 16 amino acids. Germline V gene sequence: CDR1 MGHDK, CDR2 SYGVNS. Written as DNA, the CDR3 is TGTGCCAGCAGTCCTCAGACTAGCGGTACCTACAATGAGCAGTTCTTC. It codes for CASSPQTSGTYNEQFF.

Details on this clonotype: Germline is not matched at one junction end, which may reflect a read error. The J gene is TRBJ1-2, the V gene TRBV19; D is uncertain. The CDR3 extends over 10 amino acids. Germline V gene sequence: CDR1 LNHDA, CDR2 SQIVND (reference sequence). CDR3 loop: CSSSHNGYTF. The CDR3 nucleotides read TGTTCCAGTAGTCACAATGGCTACACCTTC.

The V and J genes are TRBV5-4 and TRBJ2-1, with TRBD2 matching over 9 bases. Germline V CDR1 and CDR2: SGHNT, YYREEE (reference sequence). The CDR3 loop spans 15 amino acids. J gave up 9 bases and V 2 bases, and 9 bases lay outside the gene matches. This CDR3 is CASSLEAGGRSEQFF. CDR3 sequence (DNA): TGTGCCAGCAGCTTAGAAGCGGGAGGTAGAAGTGAGCAGTTCTTC.

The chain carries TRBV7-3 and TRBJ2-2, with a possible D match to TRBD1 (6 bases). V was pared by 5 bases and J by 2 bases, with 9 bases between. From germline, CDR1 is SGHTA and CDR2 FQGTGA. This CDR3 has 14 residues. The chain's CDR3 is CASSPDSNTGELFF. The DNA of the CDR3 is TGTGCCAGCAGCCCGGACAGTAACACCGGGGAGCTGTTTTTT.

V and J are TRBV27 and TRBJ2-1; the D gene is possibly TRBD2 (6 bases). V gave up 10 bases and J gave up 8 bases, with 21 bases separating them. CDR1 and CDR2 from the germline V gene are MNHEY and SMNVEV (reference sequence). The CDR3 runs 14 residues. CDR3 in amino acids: CATSALLAGDEQFF. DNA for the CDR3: TGTGCCACCTCGGCTCTACTAGCAGGCGATGAGCAGTTCTTC.

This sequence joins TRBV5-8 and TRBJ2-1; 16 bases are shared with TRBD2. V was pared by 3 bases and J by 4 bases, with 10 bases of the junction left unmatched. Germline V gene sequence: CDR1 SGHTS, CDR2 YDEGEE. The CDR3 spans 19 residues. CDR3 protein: CASSSLGTSGGARYNEQFF. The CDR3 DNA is TGTGCCAGCAGCTCATTGGGGACTAGCGGGGGGGCCAGGTACAATGAGCAGTTCTTC.

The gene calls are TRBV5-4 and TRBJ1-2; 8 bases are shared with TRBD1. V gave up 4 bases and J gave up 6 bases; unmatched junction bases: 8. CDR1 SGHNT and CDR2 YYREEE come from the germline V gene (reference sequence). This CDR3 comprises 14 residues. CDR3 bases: TGTGCCAGCAGCCCAGGGACAGGCGATAATGGCTACACCTTC. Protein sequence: CASSPGTGDNGYTF.

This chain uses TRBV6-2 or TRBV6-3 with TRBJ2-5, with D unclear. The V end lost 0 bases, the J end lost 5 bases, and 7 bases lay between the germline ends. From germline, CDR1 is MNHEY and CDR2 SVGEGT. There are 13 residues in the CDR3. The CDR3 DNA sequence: TGTGCCAGCAGTTACTCCAGTCGGGAGACCCAGTACTTC. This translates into CASSYSSRETQYF.

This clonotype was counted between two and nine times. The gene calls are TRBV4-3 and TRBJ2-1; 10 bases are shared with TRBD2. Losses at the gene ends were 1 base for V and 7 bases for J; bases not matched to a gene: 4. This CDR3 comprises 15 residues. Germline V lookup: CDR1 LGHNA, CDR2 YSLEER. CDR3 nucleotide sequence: TGCGCCAGCAGCCAAGGGCCTAGCGGGGGTAATGAGCAGTTCTTC. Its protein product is CASSQGPSGGNEQFF.

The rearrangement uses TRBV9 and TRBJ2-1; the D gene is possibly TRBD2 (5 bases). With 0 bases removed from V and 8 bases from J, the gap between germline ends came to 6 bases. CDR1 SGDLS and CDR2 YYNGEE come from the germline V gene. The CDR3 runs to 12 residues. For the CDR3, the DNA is TGTGCCAGCAGCGTAGGACTACATGAGCAGTTCTTC. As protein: CASSVGLHEQFF.

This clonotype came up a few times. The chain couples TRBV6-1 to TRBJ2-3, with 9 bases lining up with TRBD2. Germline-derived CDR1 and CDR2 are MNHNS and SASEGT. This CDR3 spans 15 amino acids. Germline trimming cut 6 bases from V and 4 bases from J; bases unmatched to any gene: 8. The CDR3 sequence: CASRALSGGSDTQYF. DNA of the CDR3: TGTGCCAGCAGAGCTCTTAGCGGGGGCTCAGATACGCAGTATTTT.

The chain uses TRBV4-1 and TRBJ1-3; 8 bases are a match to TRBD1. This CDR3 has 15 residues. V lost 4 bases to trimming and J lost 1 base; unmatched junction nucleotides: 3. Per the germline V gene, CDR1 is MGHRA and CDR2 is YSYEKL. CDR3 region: CASSPRTGSGNTIYF. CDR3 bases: TGCGCCAGCAGCCCCCGGACAGGGTCTGGAAACACCATATATTTT.

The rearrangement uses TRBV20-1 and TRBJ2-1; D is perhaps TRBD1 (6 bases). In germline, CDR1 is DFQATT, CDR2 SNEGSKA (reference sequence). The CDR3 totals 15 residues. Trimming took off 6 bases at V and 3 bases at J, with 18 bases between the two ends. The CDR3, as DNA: TGCAGTGCCCCCGGTATGGAAGGGGGCTACAATGAGCAGTTCTTC. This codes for CSAPGMEGGYNEQFF.

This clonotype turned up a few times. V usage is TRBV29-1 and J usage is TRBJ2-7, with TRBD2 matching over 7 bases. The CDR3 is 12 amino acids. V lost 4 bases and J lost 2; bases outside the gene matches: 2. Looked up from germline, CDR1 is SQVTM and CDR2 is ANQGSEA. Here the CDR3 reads CSVAGGPYEQYF. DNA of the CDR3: TGCAGCGTTGCGGGGGGTCCCTACGAGCAGTACTTC.

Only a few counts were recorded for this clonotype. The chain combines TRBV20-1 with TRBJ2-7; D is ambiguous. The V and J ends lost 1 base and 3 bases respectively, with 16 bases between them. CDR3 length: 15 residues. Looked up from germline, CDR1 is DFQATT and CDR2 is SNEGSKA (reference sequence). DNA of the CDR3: TGCAGTGCTAGAGCCCTCCGGGCCGAGCACTACGAGCAGTACTTC. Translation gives CSARALRAEHYEQYF.

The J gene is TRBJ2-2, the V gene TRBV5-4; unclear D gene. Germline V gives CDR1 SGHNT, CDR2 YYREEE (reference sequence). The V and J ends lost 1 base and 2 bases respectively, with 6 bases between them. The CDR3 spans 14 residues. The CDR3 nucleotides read TGTGCCAGCAGCTTGCAGGTTAACACCGGGGAGCTGTTTTTT. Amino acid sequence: CASSLQVNTGELFF.

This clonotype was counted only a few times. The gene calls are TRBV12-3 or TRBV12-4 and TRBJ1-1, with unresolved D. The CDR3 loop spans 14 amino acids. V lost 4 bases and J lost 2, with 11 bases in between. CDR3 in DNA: TGTGCCAGCAGTTCCCTGGACGGCAACACTGAAGCTTTCTTT. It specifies CASSSLDGNTEAFF.

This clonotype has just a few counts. CDR3 sequence (DNA): TGTGCCAGCTCAACCGGGGGACAGGGAGCCTACGAGCAGTACTTC. Encoded protein: CASSTGGQGAYEQYF. The rearrangement links TRBV18 to TRBJ2-7, with 9 bases that match TRBD1. CDR3 length equals 15 residues. The germline V gene encodes CDR1 KGHSH and CDR2 LQKENI. The junction had 7 bases not matched to a gene; V was cut back by 5 bases and J by 2 bases.

The CDR3 bases are TGTGCCAGCAGCTCCTTTACTAGCGGGGGATACAATGAGCAGTTCTTC. It encodes CASSSFTSGGYNEQFF. This rearrangement joins TRBV7-2 to TRBJ2-1; TRBD2 aligns across 11 bases. The germline CDR1 and CDR2 sequences are SGHTA and FQGNSA. After removal of 4 bases from V and 4 bases from J, the junction contained 6 bases not matched to a gene. The CDR3 loop spans 16 amino acids.